Given below is one TCR beta chain in context. Its target is not known. The CDR3 totals 13 residues. With 5 bases clipped from V and 5 bases from J, the junction kept 4 bases outside the gene matches. The germline CDR1 and CDR2 sequences are SGHTA and FQGNSA. PCR employed 60 Vbeta and 13 Jbeta primers. Sequencing was performed with immunoSEQ multiplex PCR; in TCRdb, only in-frame clones are kept and a portion is missing. Of around 91,000 clones listed, less than 70% were seen once; the top ten hold about 2.5%. The sample belongs to a study of cytomegalovirus exposure and HLA in healthy donors. As for the study in general: The early release's HLA-typed donors yielded 78 million or so unique TCRs.

Study-level results: The study listed approximately 170 cytomegalovirus-associated TCR beta chains.

Donors showed nominal health when sampled, although they likely had unrecorded immune exposures. The chain recombines TRBV7-2 with TRBJ1-2; 8 bases match TRBD1. The clonotype was recovered from a human donor in good health. Material for sequencing was PBMCs. The CDR3 reads CASSPDRVYGYTF. DNA of the CDR3: TGTGCCAGCAGCCCGGACAGGGTATATGGCTACACCTTC.